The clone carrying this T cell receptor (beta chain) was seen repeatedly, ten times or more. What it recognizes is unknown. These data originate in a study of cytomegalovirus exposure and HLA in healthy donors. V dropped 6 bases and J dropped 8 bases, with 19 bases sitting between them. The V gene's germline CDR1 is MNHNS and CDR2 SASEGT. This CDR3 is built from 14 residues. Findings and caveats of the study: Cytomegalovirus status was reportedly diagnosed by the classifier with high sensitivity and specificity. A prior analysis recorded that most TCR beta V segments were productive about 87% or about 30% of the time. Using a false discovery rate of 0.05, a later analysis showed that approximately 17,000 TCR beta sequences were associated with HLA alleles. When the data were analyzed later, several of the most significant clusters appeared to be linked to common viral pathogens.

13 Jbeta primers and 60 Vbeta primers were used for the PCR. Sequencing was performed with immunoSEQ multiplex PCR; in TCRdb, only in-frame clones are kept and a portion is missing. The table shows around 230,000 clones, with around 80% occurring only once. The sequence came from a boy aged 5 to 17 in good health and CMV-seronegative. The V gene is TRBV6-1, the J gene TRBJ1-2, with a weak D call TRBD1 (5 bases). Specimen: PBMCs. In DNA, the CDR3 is TGTGCCAGCAGCGGAGGGTCAGGGTATGAGGGCTACACCTTC. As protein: CASSGGSGYEGYTF.